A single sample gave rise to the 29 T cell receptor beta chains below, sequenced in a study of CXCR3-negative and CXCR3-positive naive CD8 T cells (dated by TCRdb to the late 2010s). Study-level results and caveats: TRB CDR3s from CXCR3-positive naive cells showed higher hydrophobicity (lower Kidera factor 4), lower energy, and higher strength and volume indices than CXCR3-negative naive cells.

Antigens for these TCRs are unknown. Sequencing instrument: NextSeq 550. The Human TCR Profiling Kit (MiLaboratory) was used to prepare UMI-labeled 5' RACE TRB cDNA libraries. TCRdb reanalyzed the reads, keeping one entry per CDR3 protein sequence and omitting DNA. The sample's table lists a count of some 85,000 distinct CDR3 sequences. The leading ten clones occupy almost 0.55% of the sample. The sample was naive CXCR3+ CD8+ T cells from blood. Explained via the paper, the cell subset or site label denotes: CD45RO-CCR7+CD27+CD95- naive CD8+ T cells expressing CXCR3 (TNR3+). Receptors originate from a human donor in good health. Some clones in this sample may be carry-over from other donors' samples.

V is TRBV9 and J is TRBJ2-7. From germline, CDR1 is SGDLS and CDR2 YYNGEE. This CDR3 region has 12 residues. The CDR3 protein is CASGAGSYEQYF.

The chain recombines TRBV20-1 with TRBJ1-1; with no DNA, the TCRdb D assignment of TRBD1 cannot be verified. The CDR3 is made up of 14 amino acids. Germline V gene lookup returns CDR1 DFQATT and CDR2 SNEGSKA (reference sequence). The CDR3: CSARDLRGITEAFF.

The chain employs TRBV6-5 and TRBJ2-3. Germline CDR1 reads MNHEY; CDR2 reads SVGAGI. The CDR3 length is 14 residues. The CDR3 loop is CASSFVGSTDTQYF.

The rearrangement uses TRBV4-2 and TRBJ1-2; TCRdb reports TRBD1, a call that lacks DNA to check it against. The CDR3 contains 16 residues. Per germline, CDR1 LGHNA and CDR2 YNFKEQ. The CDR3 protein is CASSQESTVPLYGYTF.

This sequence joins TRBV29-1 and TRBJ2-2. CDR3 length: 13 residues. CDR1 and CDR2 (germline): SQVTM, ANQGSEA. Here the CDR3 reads CSVVGAYTGELFF.

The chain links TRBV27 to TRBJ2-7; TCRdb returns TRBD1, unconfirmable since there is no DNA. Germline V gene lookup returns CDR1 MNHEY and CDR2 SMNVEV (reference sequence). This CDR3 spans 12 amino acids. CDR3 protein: CATTGPDYEQYF.

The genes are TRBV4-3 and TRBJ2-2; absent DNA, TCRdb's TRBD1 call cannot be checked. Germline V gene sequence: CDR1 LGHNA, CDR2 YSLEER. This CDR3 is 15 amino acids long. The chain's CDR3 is CASSSQLGDTGELFF.

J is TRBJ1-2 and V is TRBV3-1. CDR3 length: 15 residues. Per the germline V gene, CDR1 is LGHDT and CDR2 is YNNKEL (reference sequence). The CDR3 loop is CASSQGWTDGYGYTF.

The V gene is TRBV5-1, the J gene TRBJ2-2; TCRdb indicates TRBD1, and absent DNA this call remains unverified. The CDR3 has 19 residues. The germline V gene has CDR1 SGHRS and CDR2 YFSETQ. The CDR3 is CASSLPRDGLVQNTGELFF.

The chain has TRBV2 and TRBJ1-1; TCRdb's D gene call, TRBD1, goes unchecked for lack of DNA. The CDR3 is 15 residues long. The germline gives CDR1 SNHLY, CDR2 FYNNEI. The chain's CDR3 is CASRGAQGMDTEAFF.

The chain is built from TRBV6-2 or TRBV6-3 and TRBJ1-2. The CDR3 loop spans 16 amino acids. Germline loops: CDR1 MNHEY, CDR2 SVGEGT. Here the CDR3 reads CASSYSQTQGHYGYTF.

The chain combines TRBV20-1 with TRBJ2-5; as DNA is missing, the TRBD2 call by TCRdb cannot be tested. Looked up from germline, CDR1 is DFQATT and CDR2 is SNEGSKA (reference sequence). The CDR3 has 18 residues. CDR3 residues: CSTKRGLAPSAPQETQYF.

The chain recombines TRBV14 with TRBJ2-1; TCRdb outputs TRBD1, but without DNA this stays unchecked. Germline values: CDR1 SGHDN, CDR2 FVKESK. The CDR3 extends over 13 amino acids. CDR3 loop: CASSPQPGNEQFF.

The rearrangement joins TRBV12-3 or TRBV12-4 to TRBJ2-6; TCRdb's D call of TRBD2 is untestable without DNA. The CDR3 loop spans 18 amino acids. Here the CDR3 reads CASSFLEAKTSGANVLTF.

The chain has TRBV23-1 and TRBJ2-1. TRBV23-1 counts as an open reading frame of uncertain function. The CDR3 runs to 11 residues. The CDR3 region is CASRAECEQFF.

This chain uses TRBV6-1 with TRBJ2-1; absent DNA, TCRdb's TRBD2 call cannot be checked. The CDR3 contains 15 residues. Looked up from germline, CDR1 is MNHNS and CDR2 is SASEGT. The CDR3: CASSTSGGNYNEQFF.

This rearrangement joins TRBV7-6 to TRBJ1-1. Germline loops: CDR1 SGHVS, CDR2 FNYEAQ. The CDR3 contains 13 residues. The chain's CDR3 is CASSLGENNEAFF.

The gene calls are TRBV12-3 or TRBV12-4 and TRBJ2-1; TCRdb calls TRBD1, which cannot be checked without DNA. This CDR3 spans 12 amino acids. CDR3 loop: CASSQGSPEQFF.

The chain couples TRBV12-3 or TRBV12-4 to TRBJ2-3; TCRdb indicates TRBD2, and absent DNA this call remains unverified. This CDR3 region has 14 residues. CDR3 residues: CASSSGLRADTQYF.

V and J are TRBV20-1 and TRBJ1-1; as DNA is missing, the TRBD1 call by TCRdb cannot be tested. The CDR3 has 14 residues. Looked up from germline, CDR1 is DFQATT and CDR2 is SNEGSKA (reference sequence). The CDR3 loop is CSASVPDLNTEAFF.

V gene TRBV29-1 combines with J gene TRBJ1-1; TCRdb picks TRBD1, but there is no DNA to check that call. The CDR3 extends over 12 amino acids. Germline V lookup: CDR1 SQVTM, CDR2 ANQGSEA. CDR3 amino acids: CSVGLRGTEAFF.

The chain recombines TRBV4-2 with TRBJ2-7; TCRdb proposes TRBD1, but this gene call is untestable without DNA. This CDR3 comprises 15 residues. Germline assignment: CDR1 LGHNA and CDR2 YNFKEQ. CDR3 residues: CASGQGGALDYEQYF.

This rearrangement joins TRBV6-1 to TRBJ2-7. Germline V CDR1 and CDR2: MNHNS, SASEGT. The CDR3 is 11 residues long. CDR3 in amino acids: CASSEIYEQYF.

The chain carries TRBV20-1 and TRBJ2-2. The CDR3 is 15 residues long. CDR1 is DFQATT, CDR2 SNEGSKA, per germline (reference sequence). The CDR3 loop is CSASDSHTNTGELFF.

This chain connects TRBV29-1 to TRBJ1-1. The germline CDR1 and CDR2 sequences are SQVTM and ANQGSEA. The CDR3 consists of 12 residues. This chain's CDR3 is CSVGHEGTEAFF.

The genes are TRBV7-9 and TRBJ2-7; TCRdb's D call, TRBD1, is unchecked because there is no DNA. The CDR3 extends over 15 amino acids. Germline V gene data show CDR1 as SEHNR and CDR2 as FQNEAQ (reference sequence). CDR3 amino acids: CASSLGRDRGHEQYF.

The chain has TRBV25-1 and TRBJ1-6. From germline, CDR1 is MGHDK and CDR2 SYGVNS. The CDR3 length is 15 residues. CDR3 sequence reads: CASRPTLVQDSPLHF.

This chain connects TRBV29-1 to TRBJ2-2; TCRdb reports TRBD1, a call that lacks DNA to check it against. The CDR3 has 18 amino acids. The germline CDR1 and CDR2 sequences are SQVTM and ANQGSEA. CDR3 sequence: CSAVPLDRAGGNTGELFF.

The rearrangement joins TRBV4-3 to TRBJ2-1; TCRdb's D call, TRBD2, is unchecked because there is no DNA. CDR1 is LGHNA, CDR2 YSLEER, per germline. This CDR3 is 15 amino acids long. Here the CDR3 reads CASSQIRGGYGEQFF.